This T cell receptor beta chain emerged from a study of cytomegalovirus exposure and HLA in healthy donors (dated 2017 in TCRdb). About the full investigation: An earlier analysis of roughly 500 of the donors reported 250 to 300 Gb of sequence data and 117 million unique TCR beta sequences from roughly 180 million T cells. The study combined high-throughput TCR immunosequencing, statistical association of individual TCRs with disease status, and machine learning to predict cytomegalovirus infection status. About five DR-DQ haplotypes were treated as single units for association and clustering because of strong linkage in the cohort. The number of typed donors differed by locus: roughly 629-630 for A, B, C, DRB1 and DQB1; roughly 510 for DQA1; around 610 for DPA1; and 400 to 480 for DPB1. Every repertoire in the discovery cohort had been generated on one and the same sequencing platform. Rather than using new phenotypic data, the later analysis identified candidate immune exposures from TCR beta sequences and from how often those sequences occurred across donors. A later analysis re-analyzed previously published TCR beta repertoires from hundreds of donors and added high-resolution HLA genotyping to study TCR occurrence patterns. Among the roughly 400 genotyped donors, approximately 82% belonged to the genetic ancestry cluster associated with self-reported Caucasian donors. A later genetic analysis took genome-wide SNP genotypes for 398 of the 666 donors and used that subset as a discovery cohort. HLA typing covered class I and class II loci at four-digit resolution. Among about 390 genotyped donors of the cohort, an average of around 240,000 unique TCR beta nucleotide sequences were sequenced per donor, roughly a sixth of them non-productive. An early release covering 550 to 650 HLA-typed donors comprised 250 to 350 gigabases of sequencing data and roughly 86 million unique TCR sequences. The study aimed to test whether signatures of past pathogen exposure could be identified by cataloging public T cell receptors. Alongside the repertoire data, information on donor age, sex, ethnicity and CMV serostatus was compiled. Using immunosequencing, the study profiled T cell repertoires from 500 to 800 subjects and related those repertoires to cytomegalovirus serostatus. In an earlier analysis of around 540 of the donors, high-throughput TCR beta sequencing was used to judge whether each TCR beta V gene segment behaved as functional or pseudogenic. Along with the approximately 620-subject first cohort, a separate validation cohort of more than 90 different subjects was used. The full study reports these points: Presence/absence analyses assumed roughly uniform sequencing depth across donors, an assumption that may not hold. A further reported finding was that TCR beta sequences accurately predicted the HLA-A and HLA-B alleles for most subjects in the first cohort. Because counts were too low, approximately 18 rarely observed V segments, including chromosome 9 orphons, were excluded from the earlier analysis of around 640 of the donors. The classifier was reported to diagnose cytomegalovirus status with high specificity and sensitivity in both the original and validation cohorts. In a later analysis, several top co-occurrence clusters were reported to appear linked to parvovirus B19, influenza, CMV and Epstein-Barr virus. The sequencing pipeline was judged likely to have produced a cluster of highly shared sequence variants as a technical artifact. Immune exposure information for the cohort was limited to CMV serostatus. HLA typing was unavailable for some donors at each locus, so association tests used only the typed subset. A later analysis associated 16,951 TCR beta sequences with specific HLA alleles at a false discovery rate of 0.05. Some IMGT-functional V segments, including TRBV6-2 and TRBV6-3, could not be distinguished by the 87-base-pair reads and were therefore excluded. Compared with equally common non-associated chains, HLA-associated TCR beta chains in a later analysis were more clonally expanded and had lower generation probabilities. Broadly in line with IMGT annotations, most TCR beta V segments showed up in productive rearrangements about 87% or about 30% of the time in an earlier analysis of about 500 of the donors. Linkage disequilibrium might explain the correlated functional status among segregating V segments, but an unknown experimental factor could not be excluded. Compared with the approximately 700-donor mean, donors in an Asian-associated ancestry cluster had fewer N-insertions in productive TCRs, according to a later genetic analysis. When HLA alleles, especially DR and DQ, strongly co-occurred, attributing TCR associations to individual alleles was difficult. Most TCR sequences were seen in very few donors, while some public TCRs were found in many individuals. V-gene and J-gene trimming of TCR beta chains was associated with a missense DCLRE1C variant in a later genetic analysis, and the association was replicated in an independent cohort. In this cohort, only TCR beta chains were sequenced, and detectable features were limited by the absence of alpha or paired-chain data. The study listed 150 to 200 TCR beta chains as associated with cytomegalovirus. According to a later analysis, TCR association rates differed among HLA loci, with DRB1 alleles showing the most associated TCRs and HLA-C alleles showing the fewest. In vitro tests confirmed that three of the cytomegalovirus-associated TCR beta chains recognize cytomegalovirus antigens. The authors suggested that the approach could potentially be extended to other disease states and immunological phenotypes. In a later analysis, most CMV-associated TCR beta chains were found to appear HLA-restricted, with HLA associations seemingly driven largely by CMV exposure.

The receptor library was made with the immunoSEQ multiplex PCR assay. For the multiplex PCR, a mixture combining 60 forward primers for TCR Vbeta segments and 13 reverse primers for TCR Jbeta segments was used. The CDR3 region of rearranged TCR beta genes was amplified from genomic DNA by a multiplex PCR assay. The Illumina HiSeq System was used to sequence the amplified TCR beta libraries as 87-base-pair reads. The source study handled its data this way. In a later analysis, around 80 million unique TCR beta chains were counted across the 500 to 850 repertoires, and some 10 million of these chains were shared by at least two donors. To remove PCR and sequencing errors, raw reads were error-corrected and collapsed into unique sequences using a nearest-neighbor algorithm that merged closely related sequences. V, D and J gene segments were assigned by aligning CDR3 sequences to IMGT reference sequences. For a sequence to be retained, a match of at least six nucleotides was required to both a V gene segment and a J gene segment. A rearrangement was called productive if the CDR3 had no stop codons and remained in frame with V and J, and every other rearrangement was called non-productive. Following IMGT convention, CDR3 was defined as the stretch from the second conserved V-encoded cysteine to the conserved J-encoded phenylalanine. In an earlier analysis of 550 to 650 of the donors, sequences lacking an unambiguous match to a single V gene segment were excluded. In an earlier analysis of approximately 500 of the donors, a V segment was called functional when productive rearrangements were above 56.7%, and segregating when the standard deviation between donors exceeded 5%. To diagnose cytomegalovirus status from the catalog of TCR beta chain sequences, a statistical classification framework was built. V and J gene assignment, in a later analysis, came from comparing TCR nucleotide sequences with IMGT/GENE-DB human TR gene sequences. The TCRdist pipeline was used in a later analysis to assign CDR3 sequences and most-parsimonious VDJ recombination scenarios. In a later analysis, each TCR beta chain was defined by its CDR3 amino acid sequence together with its V-gene family, and reads without a unique V-gene family were excluded. In a later analysis, some 600 highly shared, low-generation-probability nucleotide sequences were removed to address suspected cross-contamination and a sequencing artifact. In a later analysis, a clonal expansion index for each public chain was calculated from normalized within-repertoire ranks of inferred template counts. A later analysis computed generation probabilities with a VDJ recombination model fitted to out-of-frame rearrangements, and checked the results against IGoR. In a later analysis, hypergeometric tests were used to score TCR-TCR, TCR-HLA and TCR-CMV co-occurrence, with a repertoire-size bias correction applied to TCR pairs. In a later analysis, false discovery rates were estimated by permuting HLA or CMV assignments 20 times. In a later analysis, co-occurring TCRs were grouped using DBSCAN, and TCRdist sequence similarity was added for clustering within HLA-allele-positive subsets. For co-occurrence clustering, repertoires with fewer than 30,000 or more than 120,000 public chains were excluded, along with four to six repertoires with anomalous nucleotide sharing. What TCRdb holds here is the immuneACCESS table cut down to in-frame rearrangements. Part of the clones is not present; checked against another copy, under half of the missing clones reflect an unresolved V gene, and the others are unexplained. D and trimming were read from the DNA, whereas the V and J calls and clone size are those reported in that table. A total of around 160,000 clones appear in this sample, around four fifths of them only once. The ten largest clones take up 7.4% of the sample.

The cohort comprised fewer than 700 healthy bone marrow donors. Cohort members were all nominally healthy when sampled, although unrecorded immune exposures were likely present. The donor tested CMV seropositive, placing the donor among the approximately 310 seropositive members of the cohort. Every donor gave a peripheral blood sample, and the peripheral blood mononuclear cells from that sample were used for TCR beta sequencing. The Qiagen DNeasy Blood Extraction Kit was used to extract genomic DNA from the blood cell samples. Reading from cysteine to phenylalanine, the CDR3 counts 12 amino acids. Only the CDR3 portion is preserved as DNA: 36 bases, with reading frame beginning at the first base. This clone was recorded once. Its cognate antigen has yet to be identified. Base qualities are not recorded, but no much larger clone differs from it by a single base.

Source material: PBMCs. The rearranged chain carries TRBV21-1 and TRBJ2-7; the table's TRBD1 call for D was not verified on the DNA. TRBV21-1 is a pseudogene segment. This TCR was sampled from a male donor in good health and CMV-seropositive. The CDR3 amino acid sequence is: CASFRQTYEQYF. DNA sequence: TGTGCCAGCTTCCGACAGACCTACGAGCAGTACTTC.